The 3 T cell receptor beta chains presented below share a single source sample, sequenced in a study of identical twins. MiXCR, run by TCRdb on the 5' RACE reads, gives a single entry per CDR3 protein. The data show 310,000 or so distinct CDR3 sequences, with roughly 9.7% seen just once and 7% to 8.5% held by the top ten. In addition, the sample was reused for a study of yellow fever vaccine responses in identical twins.

The sequenced material came from CD8+ T cells sorted from blood. The receptor set was obtained from a woman between 18 and 29 years old in good health.

This clonotype was found a few times. This chain connects TRBV29-1 to TRBJ2-7; 8 bases map to TRBD1. This CDR3 is 13 amino acids long. V gave up 3 bases and J gave up 2 bases; unmatched junction bases: 3. CDR1 is SQVTM and CDR2 is ANQGSEA in the germline V gene. The DNA for the CDR3 is TGCAGCGTTGAGACAGGGGTCACCTACGAGCAGTACTTC. Its translation: CSVETGVTYEQYF.

J is TRBJ2-6 and V is TRBV11-1, with 9 bases identical to TRBD1. In germline, CDR1 is SGHAT, CDR2 FQDESV (reference sequence). V lost 4 bases to trimming and J lost 15 bases; unmatched junction nucleotides: 13. This CDR3 region has 15 residues. Written as DNA, the CDR3 is TGTGCCAGCAGCTCCTCCGGGACAGGGAGTTTGGGCCTGACTTTC. Translated: CASSSSGTGSLGLTF. Using reference TRBV11-1 and TRBJ2-6 for the parts outside the CDR3, the full variable domain is EAEVAQSPRYKITEKSQAVAFWCDPISGHATLYWYRQILGQGPELLVQFQDESVVDDSQLPKDRFSAERLKGVDSTLKIQPAELGDSAMYLCASSSSGTGSLGLTFGAGSRLTVL.

In its sample, this clonotype was seen many times. The V and J genes are TRBV25-1 and TRBJ2-7; D possibly corresponds to TRBD1 (5 bases). The germline V gene has CDR1 MGHDK and CDR2 SYGVNS. There are 13 residues in the CDR3. The V end lost 1 base, the J end lost 9 bases, and 13 bases lay between the germline ends. DNA of the CDR3: TGTGCCAGCAGTGAATTTAGGCAGGGCTGGCAGTACTTC. This translates into CASSEFRQGWQYF.